The 22 T cell receptor beta chains given below trace back to one sample, sequenced in a study of T cell changes during pregnancy in multiple sclerosis. TCRdb's copy holds only in-frame clones and misses some; the assay was immunoSEQ multiplex PCR. The sample lists roughly 110,000 clones, around 93% seen once, with roughly 1.5% in the top ten. The specimen was peripheral blood, collected after pregnancy. These receptors were collected from a female donor with multiple sclerosis, enrolled in a pregnancy study.

The genes are TRBV5-8 and TRBJ2-7, with TRBD1 as a possible D gene (6 bases). This CDR3 is built from 14 residues. V was pared by 1 base and J by 4 bases, with 12 bases between. CDR1 is SGHTS and CDR2 is YDEGEE in the germline V gene. The CDR3 DNA reads TGTGCCAGCAGCTTGCTACAGGGTCTGTACGAGCAGTACTTC. This sequence encodes CASSLLQGLYEQYF.

The gene calls are TRBV19 and TRBJ1-2; 11 bases match TRBD1. The CDR3 has 23 amino acids. From germline, CDR1 is LNHDA and CDR2 SQIVND (reference sequence). With 6 bases clipped from V and 3 bases from J, the junction kept 30 bases outside the gene matches. The CDR3 protein is CASRPPAGDRGRVSGSRDYGYTF. The CDR3 bases are TGTGCCAGTAGACCACCTGCTGGGGACAGGGGGAGGGTTTCTGGATCCCGCGACTATGGCTACACCTTC.

The chain recombines TRBV4-2 with TRBJ2-7, with a weak D call TRBD2 (5 bases). The germline V gene has CDR1 LGHNA and CDR2 YNFKEQ. The CDR3 length is 16 residues. Between the trimmed V and J ends, which lost 1 base and 7 bases, there was a span of 20 bases. CDR3 sequence: CASSQGRGQASGEQYF. The CDR3 DNA reads as TGTGCCAGCAGCCAAGGGCGCGGGCAGGCCTCGGGGGAGCAGTACTTC.

The genes are TRBV10-2 and TRBJ1-4; D is possibly TRBD1 (6 bases). CDR1 and CDR2 (germline): WSHSY, SAAADI. Trimming removed 0 bases from V and 0 bases from J, with 8 bases in between. CDR3 length: 16 residues. CDR3 loop: CASSESGAPTNEKLFF. The DNA for the CDR3 is TGCGCCAGCAGTGAGTCGGGGGCCCCAACTAATGAAAAACTGTTTTTT.

This sequence joins TRBV6-4 and TRBJ2-2; D unclear. Per germline, CDR1 MRHNA and CDR2 SNTAGT. The CDR3 consists of 14 residues. With 6 bases removed from V and 3 bases from J, the gap between germline ends came to 11 bases. This CDR3 is CASRRQWDTGELFF. The CDR3 DNA reads TGTGCCAGCAGGAGACAATGGGACACCGGGGAGCTGTTTTTT.

The chain is built from TRBV5-1 and TRBJ2-1; 14 nucleotides line up with TRBD2. Per the germline V gene, CDR1 is SGHRS and CDR2 is YFSETQ. Trimming cost V 4 bases and J 10 bases; bases outside gene matches: 10. The CDR3 sequence is 16 residues long. The CDR3 sequence: CASSARLAGGPGEQFF. CDR3 DNA: TGCGCCAGCAGCGCCCGACTAGCGGGAGGGCCGGGAGAGCAGTTCTTC.

The chain combines TRBV10-3 with TRBJ2-7, with D tentatively TRBD1 (5 bases). Germline CDR1 and CDR2: ENHRY and SYGVKD. The CDR3 runs 17 residues. V lost 4 bases and J lost 2, with 21 bases in between. CDR3 region: CAISGNGQRQTTYEQYF. CDR3 nucleotide sequence: TGTGCCATCAGTGGCAATGGTCAAAGACAGACCACCTACGAGCAGTACTTC.

J is TRBJ2-1 and V is TRBV7-2, with 7 bases aligning to TRBD1. Germline values: CDR1 SGHTA, CDR2 FQGNSA. With V trimmed by 5 bases and J by 8 bases, 12 bases remained unmatched. The CDR3 totals 15 residues. CDR3 DNA: TGTGCCAGCAGCCAGACAGGGTTTGGTCCCCATGAGCAGTTCTTC. Amino acids: CASSQTGFGPHEQFF.

This chain uses TRBV5-1 with TRBJ1-1; D call uncertain. CDR3 length equals 15 residues. The V gene lost 0 bases and the J gene lost 5 bases, with 14 bases spanning the gap. Germline CDR1 SGHRS, CDR2 YFSETQ. CDR3 sequence: CASSLGSGLRTEAFF. CDR3 bases: TGCGCCAGCAGCTTGGGTTCCGGTTTGAGGACTGAAGCTTTCTTT.

This clone was observed a handful of times. The chain employs TRBV11-2 and TRBJ1-6, with 7 positions matching TRBD1. Trimming took 5 bases from V and 5 from J; bases not matched to a gene: 6. The germline V gene encodes CDR1 SGHAT and CDR2 FQNNGV. There are 15 residues in the CDR3. CDR3 nucleotide sequence: TGTGCCAGCAGCCTACTTACAGGGGATAATTCACCCCTCCACTTT. Its translation is CASSLLTGDNSPLHF.

J is TRBJ1-4 and V is TRBV4-1; 11 bases line up with TRBD1. The CDR3 loop spans 19 amino acids. V dropped 0 bases and J dropped 2; count of bases not matched to a gene: 8. Germline V gives CDR1 MGHRA, CDR2 YSYEKL. The CDR3: CASSQDRDRGKGTNEKLFF. The CDR3 nucleotides are TGCGCCAGCAGCCAAGACCGGGACAGGGGGAAGGGGACTAATGAAAAACTGTTTTTT.

This chain joins TRBV9 and TRBJ2-3; D not certain. CDR1 SGDLS and CDR2 YYNGEE come from the germline V gene. CDR3 size: 14 residues. Trimming left V 3 bases short and J 0 bases short, with 8 bases between. CDR3: CASSGAASTDTQYF. The CDR3, as DNA: TGTGCCAGCAGCGGGGCAGCTAGCACAGATACGCAGTATTTT.

This clone appeared a single time. The chain employs TRBV29-1 and TRBJ1-2; a weak D match, TRBD1 (5 bases). Between the trimmed V and J ends, which lost 7 bases and 0 bases, there was a span of 18 bases. The CDR3 extends over 15 amino acids. Germline V lookup: CDR1 SQVTM, CDR2 ANQGSEA. CDR3 nucleotide sequence: TGCAGCGGCCTCATGAAGGGGCCTTCTAACTATGGCTACACCTTC. Translation gives CSGLMKGPSNYGYTF.

This clone was seen many times. The rearrangement uses TRBV6-6 and TRBJ1-2; no definite D call. Trimming shortened V by 5 bases and J by 4 bases, and 14 bases separated the two germline ends. The CDR3 consists of 14 residues. Germline V gene sequence: CDR1 MNHNY, CDR2 SVGAGI (reference sequence). The CDR3 loop reads CASSPQSGGYGYTF. CDR3 in DNA: TGTGCCAGCAGTCCGCAATCCGGCGGCTATGGCTACACCTTC.

As DNA, the CDR3 is TGTGCCAGCGGAGGGGACAGGGAAAAACGCTATGGCTACACCTTC. Its translation is CASGGDREKRYGYTF. V usage is TRBV5-4 and J usage is TRBJ1-2, with TRBD1 identical over 9 bases. This CDR3 region has 15 residues. Germline assignment: CDR1 SGHNT and CDR2 YYREEE (reference sequence). Losses at the gene ends were 7 bases for V and 4 bases for J; bases not matched to a gene: 11.

The chain combines TRBV5-8 with TRBJ2-7; D ambiguous. The CDR3 runs 14 residues. V gave up 2 bases and J gave up 2 bases, with 11 bases separating them. CDR1 is SGHTS, CDR2 YDEGEE, per germline. The CDR3 DNA reads as TGTGCCAGCAGCTTTCCTTCTCCTGCCTACGAGCAGTACTTC. This gives the protein CASSFPSPAYEQYF.

The CDR3: CAWRGGLAGAYVTQYF. The CDR3, as DNA: TGTGCCTGGAGAGGAGGTCTAGCGGGAGCATATGTTACGCAGTATTTT. The genes are TRBV30 and TRBJ2-3, with TRBD2 identical over 10 bases. Trimming took 3 bases from V and 8 from J; bases not matched to a gene: 14. Per germline, CDR1 GTSNPN and CDR2 SVGIG (reference sequence). CDR3 length: 16 residues.

The CDR3 sequence is CASSVGTEPYEQYF. The CDR3 DNA sequence: TGTGCCAGCAGCGTCGGGACAGAACCCTACGAGCAGTACTTC. V usage is TRBV9 and J usage is TRBJ2-7; 7 positions agree with TRBD1. V dropped 2 bases and J dropped 2; count of bases not matched to a gene: 4. This CDR3 region has 14 residues. Germline lookup yields CDR1 SGDLS and CDR2 YYNGEE.

The V and J genes are TRBV9 and TRBJ1-5, with 8 bases aligning to TRBD1. V trimming: 4 bases; J trimming: 5 bases; junction bases outside the gene matches: 8. CDR3 length equals 15 residues. From germline, CDR1 is SGDLS and CDR2 YYNGEE. The CDR3 DNA follows: TGTGCCAGCAGCATAGGACAGGGTTTGGATCAGCCCCAGCATTTT. Its protein product is CASSIGQGLDQPQHF.

This clone was picked up one time. V usage is TRBV4-1 and J usage is TRBJ2-1, with 7 bases that match TRBD1. The CDR3 has 17 residues. The germline V gene encodes CDR1 MGHRA and CDR2 YSYEKL. J gave up 0 bases and V 3 bases, and 8 bases lay outside the gene matches. The CDR3 loop reads CASSHITGQSSYNEQFF. The CDR3 DNA sequence: TGCGCCAGCAGCCATATAACGGGACAGTCCTCCTACAATGAGCAGTTCTTC.

J is TRBJ2-3 and V is TRBV19; 12 nucleotides line up with TRBD2. CDR1 is LNHDA and CDR2 is SQIVND in the germline V gene (reference sequence). The V gene end was trimmed by 5 bases and the J gene end by 2 bases; junction bases not matched to a gene: 11. The CDR3 totals 18 residues. The CDR3 spells CASSGRKLAGGLTDTQYF. In DNA, the CDR3 is TGTGCCAGTAGTGGCAGAAAACTAGCGGGAGGTCTCACAGATACGCAGTATTTT. The full variable domain, with the rest looked up from reference TRBV19 and TRBJ2-3, is DGGITQSPKYLFRKEGQNVTLSCEQNLNHDAMYWYRQDPGQGLRLIYYSQIVNDFQKGDIAEGYSVSREKKESFPLTVTSAQKNPTAFYLCASSGRKLAGGLTDTQYFGPGTRLTVL.

This clone was found a few times. The V and J genes are TRBV19 and TRBJ1-1; the D is unclear. In germline, CDR1 is LNHDA, CDR2 SQIVND (reference sequence). This CDR3 spans 13 amino acids. V was shortened by 4 bases and J by 3 bases, with 9 bases between the two germline ends. As DNA, the CDR3 is TGTGCCAGTAGTACGGTGGTGGACACTGAAGCTTTCTTT. Amino acids: CASSTVVDTEAFF.